This T cell receptor beta chain came from a study of neurological immune-mediated disorders. Overall study findings and caveats: HTLV-1-associated myelopathy had the most TCR clonal expansion, whereas multiple sclerosis had the least (lower than in healthy controls). When the repertoires were sorted by phylogenetic grouping, those of 18 of 34 multiple sclerosis patients ended up in one related-CDR3 cluster, a possible signature.

Trimming removed 3 bases from V and 5 bases from J, with 11 bases in between. This CDR3 is built from 13 residues. Germline lookup yields CDR1 SEHNR and CDR2 FQNEAQ (reference sequence). This clonotype showed up many times. No antigen is known for it. TCRdb recomputed calls from the 5' RACE reads with MiXCR, one row per CDR3 protein. The data show about 48,000 distinct CDR3 sequences, 1.9% seen once. Sample: PBMCs. The clonotype was recovered from a woman aged 40-49 years with multiple sclerosis. This chain connects TRBV7-9 to TRBJ2-7; D could derive from TRBD1 or TRBD2 (6 bases each). In DNA form, the CDR3 reads TGTGCCAGCAGCTTGAACAGGGAGGACGAGCAGTACTTC. Amino acids: CASSLNREDEQYF. Drawing the rest from reference TRBV7-9 and TRBJ2-7, the complete variable domain is DTGVSQNPRHKITKRGQNVTFRCDPISEHNRLYWYRQTLGQGPEFLTYFQNEAQLEKSRLLSDRFSAERPKGSFSTLEIQRTEQGDSAMYLCASSLNREDEQYFGPGTRLTVT.